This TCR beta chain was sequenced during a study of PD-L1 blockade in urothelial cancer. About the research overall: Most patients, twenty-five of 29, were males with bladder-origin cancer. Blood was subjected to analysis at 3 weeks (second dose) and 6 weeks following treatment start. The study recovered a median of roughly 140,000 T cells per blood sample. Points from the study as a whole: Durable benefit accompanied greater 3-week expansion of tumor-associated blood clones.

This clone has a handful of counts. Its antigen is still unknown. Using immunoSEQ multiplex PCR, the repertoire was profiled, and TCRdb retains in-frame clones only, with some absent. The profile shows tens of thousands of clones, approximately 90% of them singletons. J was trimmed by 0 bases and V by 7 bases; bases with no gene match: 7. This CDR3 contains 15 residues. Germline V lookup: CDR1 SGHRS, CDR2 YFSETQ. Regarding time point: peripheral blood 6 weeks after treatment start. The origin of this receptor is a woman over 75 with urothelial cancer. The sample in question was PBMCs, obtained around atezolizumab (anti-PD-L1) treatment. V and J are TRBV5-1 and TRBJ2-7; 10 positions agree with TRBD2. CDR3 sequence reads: CASRPSGGSSYEQYF. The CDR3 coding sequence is TGCGCCAGCCGCCCTAGCGGGGGTAGCTCCTACGAGCAGTACTTC.